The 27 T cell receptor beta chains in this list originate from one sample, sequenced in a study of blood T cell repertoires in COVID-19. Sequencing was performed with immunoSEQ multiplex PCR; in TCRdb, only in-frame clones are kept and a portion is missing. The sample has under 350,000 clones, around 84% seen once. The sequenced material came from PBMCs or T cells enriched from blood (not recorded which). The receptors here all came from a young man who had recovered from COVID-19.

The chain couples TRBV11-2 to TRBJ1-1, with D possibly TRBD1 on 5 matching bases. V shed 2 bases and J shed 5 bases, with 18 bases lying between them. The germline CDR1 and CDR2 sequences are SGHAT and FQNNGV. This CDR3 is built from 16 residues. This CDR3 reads CASSLFNRVGGTEAFF. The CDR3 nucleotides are TGTGCCAGCAGCTTATTTAATCGTGTGGGGGGGACTGAAGCTTTCTTT.

The CDR3 bases are TGTGCCAGCAGCTTAGGGACAGGGCTCCAAGAGACCCAGTACTTC. Translated, it gives CASSLGTGLQETQYF. This sequence joins TRBV7-6 and TRBJ2-5; 8 bases match TRBD1. The CDR3 contains 15 residues. Per germline, CDR1 SGHVS and CDR2 FNYEAQ. Trimming at V came to 1 base and at J to 1 base, leaving 2 bases not matched to a gene.

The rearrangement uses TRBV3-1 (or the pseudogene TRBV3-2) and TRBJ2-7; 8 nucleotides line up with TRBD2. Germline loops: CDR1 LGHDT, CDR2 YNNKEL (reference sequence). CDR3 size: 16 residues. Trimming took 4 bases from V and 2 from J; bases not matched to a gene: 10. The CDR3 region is CASSPIGLAGAYEQYF. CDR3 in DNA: TGTGCCAGCAGCCCTATCGGACTAGCTGGGGCCTACGAGCAGTACTTC.

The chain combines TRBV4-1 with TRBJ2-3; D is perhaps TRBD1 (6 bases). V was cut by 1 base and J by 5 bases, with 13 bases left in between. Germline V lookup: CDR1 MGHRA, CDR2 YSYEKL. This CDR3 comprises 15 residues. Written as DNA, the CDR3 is TGCGCCAGCAGCCAAGGGGGGCCGTTTGTAGATACGCAGTATTTT. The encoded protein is CASSQGGPFVDTQYF.

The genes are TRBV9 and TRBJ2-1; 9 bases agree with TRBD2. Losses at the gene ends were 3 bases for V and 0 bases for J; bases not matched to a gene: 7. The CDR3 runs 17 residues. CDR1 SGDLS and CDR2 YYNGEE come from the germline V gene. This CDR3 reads CASSELAGASSYNEQFF. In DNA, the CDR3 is TGTGCCAGCAGCGAACTAGCGGGTGCTAGCTCCTACAATGAGCAGTTCTTC.

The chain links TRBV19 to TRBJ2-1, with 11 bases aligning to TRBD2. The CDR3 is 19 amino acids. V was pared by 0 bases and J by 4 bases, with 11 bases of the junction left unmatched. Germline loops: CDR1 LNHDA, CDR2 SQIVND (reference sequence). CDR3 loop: CASSIDVTSGTTRYNEQFF. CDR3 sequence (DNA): TGTGCCAGTAGTATAGACGTGACTAGCGGGACCACCAGATACAATGAGCAGTTCTTC.

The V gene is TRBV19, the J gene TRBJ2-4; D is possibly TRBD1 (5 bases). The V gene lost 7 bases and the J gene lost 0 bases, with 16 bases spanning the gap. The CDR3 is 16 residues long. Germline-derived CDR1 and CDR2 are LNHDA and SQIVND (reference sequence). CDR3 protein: CASTPDRAIAKNIQYF. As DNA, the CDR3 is TGTGCCAGTACCCCTGACAGAGCTATAGCCAAAAACATTCAGTACTTC.

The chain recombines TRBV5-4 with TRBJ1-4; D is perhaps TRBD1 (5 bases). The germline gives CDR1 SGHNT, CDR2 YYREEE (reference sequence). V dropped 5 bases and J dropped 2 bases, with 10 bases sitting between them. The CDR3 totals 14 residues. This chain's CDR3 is CASSSGYTNEKLFF. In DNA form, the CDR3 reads TGTGCCAGCAGTTCAGGGTATACTAATGAAAAACTGTTTTTT.

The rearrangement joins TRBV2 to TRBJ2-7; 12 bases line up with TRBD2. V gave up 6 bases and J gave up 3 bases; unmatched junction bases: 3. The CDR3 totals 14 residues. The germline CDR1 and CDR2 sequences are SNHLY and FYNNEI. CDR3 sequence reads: CASSGLAGLYEQYF. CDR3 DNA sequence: TGTGCCAGCAGCGGACTAGCGGGGCTCTACGAGCAGTACTTC.

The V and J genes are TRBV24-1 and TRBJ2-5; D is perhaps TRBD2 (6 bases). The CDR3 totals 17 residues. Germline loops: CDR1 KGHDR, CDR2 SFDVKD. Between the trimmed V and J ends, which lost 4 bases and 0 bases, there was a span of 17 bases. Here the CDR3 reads CATSDQDGGDYQETQYF. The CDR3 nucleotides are TGTGCCACCAGTGACCAGGACGGGGGAGACTACCAAGAGACCCAGTACTTC.

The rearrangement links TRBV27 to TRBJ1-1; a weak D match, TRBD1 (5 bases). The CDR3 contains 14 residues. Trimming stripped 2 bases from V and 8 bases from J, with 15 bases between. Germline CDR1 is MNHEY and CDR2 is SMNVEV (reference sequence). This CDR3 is CASSLRLTGEEAFF. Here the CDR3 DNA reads TGTGCCAGCAGTTTAAGGTTAACGGGGGAAGAAGCTTTCTTT.

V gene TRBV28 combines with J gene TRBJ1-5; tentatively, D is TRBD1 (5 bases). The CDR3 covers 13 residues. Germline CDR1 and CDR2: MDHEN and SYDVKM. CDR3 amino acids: CGGGAYSNQPQHF. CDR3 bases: TGTGGCGGCGGGGCATATAGCAATCAGCCCCAGCATTTT. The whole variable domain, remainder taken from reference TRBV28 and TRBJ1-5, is DVKVTQSSRYLVKRTGEKVFLECVQDMDHENMFWYRQDPGLGLRLIYFSYDVKMKEKGDIPEGYSVSREKKERFSLILESASTNQTSMYLCGGGAYSNQPQHFGDGTRLSIL.

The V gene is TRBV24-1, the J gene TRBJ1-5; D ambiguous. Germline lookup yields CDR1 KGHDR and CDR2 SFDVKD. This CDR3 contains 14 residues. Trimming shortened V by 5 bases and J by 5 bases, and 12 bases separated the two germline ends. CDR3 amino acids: CATSVGRSYQPQHF. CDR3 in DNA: TGTGCCACCAGTGTTGGAAGGAGCTATCAGCCCCAGCATTTT.

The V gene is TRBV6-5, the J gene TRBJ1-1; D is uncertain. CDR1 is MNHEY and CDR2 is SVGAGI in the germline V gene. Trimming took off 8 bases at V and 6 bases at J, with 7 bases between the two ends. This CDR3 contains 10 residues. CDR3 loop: CASSGAEAFF. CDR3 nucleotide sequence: TGTGCCAGCTCGGGTGCTGAAGCTTTCTTT.

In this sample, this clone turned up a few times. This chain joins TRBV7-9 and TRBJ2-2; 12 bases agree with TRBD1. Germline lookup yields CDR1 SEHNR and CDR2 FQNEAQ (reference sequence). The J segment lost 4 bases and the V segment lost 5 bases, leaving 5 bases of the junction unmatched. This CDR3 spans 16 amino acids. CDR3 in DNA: TGTGCCAGCAGCCTTAGGGACAGGGGGCCCACCGGGGAGCTGTTTTTT. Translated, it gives CASSLRDRGPTGELFF.

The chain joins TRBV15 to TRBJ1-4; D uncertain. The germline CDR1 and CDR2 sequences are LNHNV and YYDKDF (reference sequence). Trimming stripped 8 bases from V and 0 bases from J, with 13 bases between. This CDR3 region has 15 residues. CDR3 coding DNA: TGTGCCACCGAAAAAAGCGGAGCAACTAATGAAAAACTGTTTTTT. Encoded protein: CATEKSGATNEKLFF.

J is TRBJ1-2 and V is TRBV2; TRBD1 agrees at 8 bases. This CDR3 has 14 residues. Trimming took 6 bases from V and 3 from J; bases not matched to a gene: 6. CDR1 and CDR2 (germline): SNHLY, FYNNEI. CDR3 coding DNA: TGTGCCAGCAGCGGACAGGGTAATGACTATGGCTACACCTTC. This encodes CASSGQGNDYGYTF.

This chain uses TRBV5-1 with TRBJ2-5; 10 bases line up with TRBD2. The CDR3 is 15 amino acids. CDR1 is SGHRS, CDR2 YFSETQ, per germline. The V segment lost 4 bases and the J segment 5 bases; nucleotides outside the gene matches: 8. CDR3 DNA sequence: TGCGCCAGCAGCCCGAGCGGGGGGGCCGGGGAGACCCAGTACTTC. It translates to CASSPSGGAGETQYF.

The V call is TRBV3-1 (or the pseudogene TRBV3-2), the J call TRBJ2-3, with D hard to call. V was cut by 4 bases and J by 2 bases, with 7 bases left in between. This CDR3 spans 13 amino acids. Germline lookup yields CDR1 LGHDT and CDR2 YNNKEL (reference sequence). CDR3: CASSLRDTDTQYF. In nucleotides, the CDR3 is TGTGCCAGCAGCCTCCGCGACACAGATACGCAGTATTTT.

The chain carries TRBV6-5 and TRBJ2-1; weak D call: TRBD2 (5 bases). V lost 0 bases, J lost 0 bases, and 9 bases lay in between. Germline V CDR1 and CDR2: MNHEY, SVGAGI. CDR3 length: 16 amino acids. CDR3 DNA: TGTGCCAGCAGTTACTCGTACGGGAACTCCTACAATGAGCAGTTCTTC. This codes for CASSYSYGNSYNEQFF.

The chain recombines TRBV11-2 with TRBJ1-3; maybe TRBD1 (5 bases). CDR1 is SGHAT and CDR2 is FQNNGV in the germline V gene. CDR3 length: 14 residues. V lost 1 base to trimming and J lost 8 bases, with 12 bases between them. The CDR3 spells CASSLGFGADTIYF. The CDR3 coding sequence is TGTGCCAGCAGCTTAGGGTTTGGGGCGGACACCATATATTTT.

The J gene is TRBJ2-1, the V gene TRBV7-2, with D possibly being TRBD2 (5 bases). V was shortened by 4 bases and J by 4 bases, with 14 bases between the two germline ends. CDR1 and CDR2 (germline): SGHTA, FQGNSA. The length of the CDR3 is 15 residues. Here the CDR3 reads CASSWAFTGYNEQFF. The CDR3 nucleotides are TGTGCCAGCAGCTGGGCGTTTACGGGGTACAATGAGCAGTTCTTC.

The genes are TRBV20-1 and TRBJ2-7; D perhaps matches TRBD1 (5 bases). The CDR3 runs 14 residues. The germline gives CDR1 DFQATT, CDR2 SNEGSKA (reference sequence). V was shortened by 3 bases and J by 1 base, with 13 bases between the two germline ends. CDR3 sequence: CSASGAVLSYEQYF. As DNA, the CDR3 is TGCAGTGCTAGTGGGGCAGTGTTATCCTACGAGCAGTACTTC.

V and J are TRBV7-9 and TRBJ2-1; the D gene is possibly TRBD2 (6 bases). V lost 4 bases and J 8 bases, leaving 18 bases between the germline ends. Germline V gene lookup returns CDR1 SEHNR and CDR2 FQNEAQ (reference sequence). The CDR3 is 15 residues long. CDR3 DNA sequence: TGTGCCAGCAGCTCTACTAGCTGGGGGGTTGATGAGCAGTTCTTC. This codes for CASSSTSWGVDEQFF.

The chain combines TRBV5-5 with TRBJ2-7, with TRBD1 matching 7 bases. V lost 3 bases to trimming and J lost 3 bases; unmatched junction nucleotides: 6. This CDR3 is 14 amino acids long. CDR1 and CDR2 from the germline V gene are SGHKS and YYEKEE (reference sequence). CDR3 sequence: CASSWRTGLYEQYF. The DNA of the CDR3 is TGTGCCAGCAGCTGGAGGACAGGACTCTACGAGCAGTACTTC.

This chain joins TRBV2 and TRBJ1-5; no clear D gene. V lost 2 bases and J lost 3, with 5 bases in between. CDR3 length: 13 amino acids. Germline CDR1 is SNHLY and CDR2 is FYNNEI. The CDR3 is CASSETVNQPQHF. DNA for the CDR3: TGTGCCAGCAGTGAAACGGTCAATCAGCCCCAGCATTTT.

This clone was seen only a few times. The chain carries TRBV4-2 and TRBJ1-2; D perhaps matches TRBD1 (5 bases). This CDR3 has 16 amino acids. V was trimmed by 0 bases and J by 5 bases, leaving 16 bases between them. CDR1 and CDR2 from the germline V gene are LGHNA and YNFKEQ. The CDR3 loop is CASSQDWGTKSYGYTF. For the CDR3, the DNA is TGTGCCAGCAGCCAAGATTGGGGCACGAAATCTTATGGCTACACCTTC.